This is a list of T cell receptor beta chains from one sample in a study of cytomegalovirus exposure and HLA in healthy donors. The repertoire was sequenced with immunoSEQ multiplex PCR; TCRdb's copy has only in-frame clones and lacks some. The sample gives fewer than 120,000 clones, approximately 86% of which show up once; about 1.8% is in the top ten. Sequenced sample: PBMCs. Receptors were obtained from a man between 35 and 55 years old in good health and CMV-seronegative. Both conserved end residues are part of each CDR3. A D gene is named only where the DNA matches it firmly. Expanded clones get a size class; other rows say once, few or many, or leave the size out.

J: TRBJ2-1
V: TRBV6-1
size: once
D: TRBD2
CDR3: CASSEEGGGTSGEQFF
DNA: TGTGCCAGCAGTGAGGAGGGCGGGGGGACCTCAGGTGAGCAGTTCTTC

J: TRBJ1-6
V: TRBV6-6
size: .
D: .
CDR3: CASSTISSYNSPLHF
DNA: TGTGCCAGCAGTACAATAAGCTCCTATAATTCACCCCTCCACTTT

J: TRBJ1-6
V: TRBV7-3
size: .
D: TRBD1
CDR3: CASSQGQGNSPLHF
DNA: TGTGCCAGCAGCCAGGGACAGGGGAATTCACCCCTCCACTTT

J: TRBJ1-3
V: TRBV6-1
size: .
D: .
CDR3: CASSERTLSSGNTIYF
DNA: TGTGCCAGCAGTGAACGCACCCTAAGCTCTGGAAACACCATATATTTT

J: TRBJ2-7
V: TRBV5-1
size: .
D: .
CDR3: CASSVGHNSYEQYF
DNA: TGCGCCAGCAGCGTCGGACACAACTCCTACGAGCAGTACTTC

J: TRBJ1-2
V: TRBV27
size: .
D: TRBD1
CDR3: CASSSDRGRNYGYTF
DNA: TGTGCCAGCAGTTCCGACAGGGGGCGCAACTATGGCTACACCTTC

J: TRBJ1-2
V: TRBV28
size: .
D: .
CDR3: CASSLILPDGYTF
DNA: TGTGCCAGCAGCCTCATATTACCGGATGGCTACACCTTC

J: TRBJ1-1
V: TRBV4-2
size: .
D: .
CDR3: CASSQDMAGAEAFF
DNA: TGTGCCAGCAGCCAAGATATGGCAGGGGCTGAAGCTTTCTTT

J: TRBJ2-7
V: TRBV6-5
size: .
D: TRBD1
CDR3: CASGQGHEQYF
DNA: TGTGCCAGCGGACAGGGTCACGAGCAGTACTTC

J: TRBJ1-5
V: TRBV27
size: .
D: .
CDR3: CASSPTGTPNQPQHF
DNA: TGTGCCAGCAGCCCGACCGGGACACCAAATCAGCCCCAGCATTTT

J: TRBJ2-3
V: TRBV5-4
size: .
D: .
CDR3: CASSGGALASDTQYF
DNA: TGTGCCAGCAGCGGAGGTGCCCTAGCGTCAGATACGCAGTATTTT

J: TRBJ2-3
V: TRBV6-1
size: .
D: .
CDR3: CASIGGFSTDTQYF
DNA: TGTGCCAGCATCGGAGGGTTTTCCACAGATACGCAGTATTTT

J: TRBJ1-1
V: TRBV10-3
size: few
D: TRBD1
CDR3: CAITPGGITNTEAFF
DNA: TGTGCCATCACGCCAGGGGGCATTACAAACACTGAAGCTTTCTTT

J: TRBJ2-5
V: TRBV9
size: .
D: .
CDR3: CASSATGTETQYF
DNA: TGTGCCAGCAGCGCCACAGGGACAGAGACCCAGTACTTC

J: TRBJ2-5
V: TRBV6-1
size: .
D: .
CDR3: CASSELSGTQYF
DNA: TGTGCCAGCAGTGAATTATCCGGGACCCAGTACTTC

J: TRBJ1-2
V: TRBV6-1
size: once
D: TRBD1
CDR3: CASSEQGQGYGYTF
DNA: TGTGCCAGCAGTGAGCAGGGACAGGGCTATGGCTACACCTTC